This T cell receptor beta chain was profiled in a study of T cell responses to AZD1222 COVID-19 vaccine. Study results and limitations: Clonal diversity was possibly underestimated, and white British individuals and females predominated among donors. Across spike, vaccine-associated CD4 TCRs were found, dominant at 160-218 and 743-854.

With regard to this clone: Its target is not known.

Profiled with immunoSEQ multiplex PCR; TCRdb holds only in-frame clones, not every one. This table holds 150,000 to 200,000 clones, over 80% found once. Germline V gives CDR1 SGHAT, CDR2 FQNNGV. This CDR3 is 17 amino acids long. V lost 5 bases to trimming and J lost 0 bases; unmatched junction nucleotides: 7. The chain links TRBV11-2 to TRBJ1-4; 9 nucleotides align to TRBD1. The source was peripheral blood, collected on day 0 of AZD1222 vaccination. This clonotype originated in an adult in good health. This CDR3 is CASSRGQGKATNEKLFF. The CDR3 nucleotides read TGTGCCAGCAGCCGTGGACAGGGGAAAGCAACTAATGAAAAACTGTTTTTT.